The 4 T cell receptor beta chains given below trace back to one sample, sequenced in a study of blood T cell repertoires in COVID-19. Some clones are missing from TCRdb's copy, which holds only in-frame ones; the method was immunoSEQ multiplex PCR. The sample includes 200,000 or so clones, around 85% of them seen just once. The sample consisted of peripheral blood. The receptors were gathered from a man in his 60s with COVID-19, enrolled during active disease.

In this sample, this clone turned up once. The chain joins TRBV3-1 (or the pseudogene TRBV3-2) to TRBJ2-2; the match to TRBD2 covers 8 bases. Germline values: CDR1 LGHDT, CDR2 YNNKEL (reference sequence). V lost 3 bases, J lost 3 bases, and 6 bases stayed unmatched. This CDR3 has 16 residues. This CDR3 is CASSHGRGRDTGELFF. In DNA form, the CDR3 reads TGTGCCAGCAGCCACGGGAGGGGGAGGGACACCGGGGAGCTGTTTTTT.

This clone has a handful of counts. The J gene is TRBJ1-6, the V gene TRBV27, with TRBD1 as a possible D gene (6 bases). This CDR3 has 14 amino acids. CDR1 is MNHEY, CDR2 SMNVEV, per germline (reference sequence). V dropped 6 bases and J dropped 7 bases, with 13 bases sitting between them. In DNA form, the CDR3 reads TGTGCCAGCAGGCAGGGGATCGGGAATTCACCCCTCCACTTT. Translating it yields CASRQGIGNSPLHF.

This chain links TRBV6-1 with TRBJ1-1; TRBD1 is a possible D gene (6 bases). CDR3 length: 15 amino acids. V was trimmed by 1 base and J by 5 bases, leaving 14 bases between them. Germline V gives CDR1 MNHNS, CDR2 SASEGT. The CDR3 DNA reads TGTGCCAGCAGTGAAGTAGCAGGGGTGGTTACTGAAGCTTTCTTT. Translation: CASSEVAGVVTEAFF.

CDR3 DNA: TGTGCCAGCAGTGATGCAAACCGGGCCCAGCATTTT. Translating gives CASSDANRAQHF. V usage is TRBV6-2 or TRBV6-3 and J usage is TRBJ1-5; D unclear. V dropped 5 bases and J dropped 11 bases, with 13 bases sitting between them. The CDR3 contains 12 residues. Germline V lookup: CDR1 MNHEY, CDR2 SVGEGT.